What follows is one T cell receptor beta chain and its context. Its antigen is still unknown. No much larger clonotype is one base removed from it; base qualities were not supplied. This sample was taken from a study of CD8 T cells in Susac syndrome (dated by TCRdb to the late 2010s). For the wider study: Among the Susac syndrome patients who were sequenced, clinically active disease was present in 5 or 6 and clinical remission was observed in eight or nine. At the time of blood withdrawal, Susac syndrome patients were either therapy-naive, taking corticosteroids (with some also receiving IVIg), or on IVIg alone. Whether CD8+ T cell activation and differentiation in Susac syndrome was antigen driven was tested using repertoire sequencing.

Peripheral blood CD8+ and CD4+ T cells from healthy donors, Susac syndrome patients and multiple sclerosis patients were profiled by high-throughput TCR beta sequencing. Recently defined diagnostic criteria for definite or probable disease were met by the Susac syndrome patients. CD8+ TEMRA cells were enriched by FACS, while bulk CD8+ and CD4+ T cells were purified by magnetic negative isolation. Blood was collected in EDTA tubes and processed within 24 hours, with PBMCs isolated through density gradient centrifugation. PBMCs intended for TCR sequencing were cryopreserved in liquid nitrogen and were subsequently thawed in a 37 degrees C water bath. The sorted or isolated CD4+, CD8+ and CD8+ TEMRA cells reached a purity of at least 90%. Sequences SGHDT (CDR1) and YYEEEE (CDR2) are obtained from the germline V gene. The CDR3 goes from the cysteine to the phenylalanine over 15 residues. Solely the CDR3 DNA is kept, with 45 bases framed from the first base. The V and J ends are trimmed by 4 bases and 6 bases, leaving 17 bases between them.

RNA was extracted using the RNeasy kit, and about 0.45 to 1 ug of the RNA was reverse transcribed with random hexamers. The immunoSEQ multiplex PCR assay, covering 54 Vbeta and 13 Jbeta segments, was used to amplify TCR beta CDR3 regions. Bias from PCR amplification was corrected by using a synthetic template baseline for primer optimization and for computational correction. In the authors' own workflow: Reads were annotated to V, D and J genes per IMGT and analyzed with immunoSEQ Analyzer, keeping only productive sequences. To calculate clonality, Shannon entropy was normalized by log2 of the number of productive unique sequences and then subtracted from one. For each patient and control, public and private clones were evaluated within the 100 most prevalent clones. Clones were defined as Susac-specific if absent from the healthy and MS cohorts, from 1052 published viral clones and from other ImmuneACCESS disease sequences. TCRdb reworked the public reads: Q25 trimming with fastp, MiXCR clone assembly, productive beta chains retained. Identical CDR3 proteins give one entry, which carries the most common genes and DNA. The V and J calls here are based on TCRdb, not the publication. The sample has 150,000 or so distinct CDR3 sequences on record, about 96% of them singletons. The top ten clones comprise around 0.12% of the sample.

Points the paper makes about the study in general: In the CD4+ T cell repertoire of Susac syndrome patients, clonal expansion was not detected. The TCR sequencing and HLA analysis was acknowledged to have included a relatively small number of individuals.

The rearrangement combines TRBV5-6 with TRBJ2-4, and perhaps TRBD1 as D gene, on 5 matching bases. Sequencing used CD4+ T cells from PBMCs. The receptor was derived from a human donor with Susac syndrome. The DNA sequence is given as TGTGCCAGCAGCCCATGGTGGGGCCCCTTAAACATTCAGTACTTC. The encoded protein is CASSPWWGPLNIQYF.